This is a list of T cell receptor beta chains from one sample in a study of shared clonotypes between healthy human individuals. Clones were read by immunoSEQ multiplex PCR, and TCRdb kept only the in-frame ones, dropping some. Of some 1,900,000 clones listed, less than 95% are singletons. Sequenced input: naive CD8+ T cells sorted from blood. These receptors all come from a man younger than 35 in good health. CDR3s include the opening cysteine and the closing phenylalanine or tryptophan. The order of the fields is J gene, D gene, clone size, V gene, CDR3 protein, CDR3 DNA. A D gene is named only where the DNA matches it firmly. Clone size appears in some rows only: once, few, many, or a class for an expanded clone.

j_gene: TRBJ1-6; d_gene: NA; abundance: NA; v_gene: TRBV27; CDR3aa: CASSLQNSYNSPLHF; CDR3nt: TGTGCCAGCAGTTTACAGAACTCCTATAATTCACCCCTCCACTTT
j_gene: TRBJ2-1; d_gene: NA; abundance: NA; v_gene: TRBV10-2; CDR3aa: CASSPGGGHEQFF; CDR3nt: TGCGCCAGCAGTCCTGGAGGGGGTCATGAGCAGTTCTTC
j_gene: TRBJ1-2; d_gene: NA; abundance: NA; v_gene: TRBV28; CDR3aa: CASSPPGEGYYGYTF; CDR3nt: TGTGCCAGCAGTCCCCCGGGGGAGGGTTACTATGGCTACACCTTC
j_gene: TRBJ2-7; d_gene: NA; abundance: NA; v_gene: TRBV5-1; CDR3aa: CASSLVSSYEQYF; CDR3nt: TGCGCCAGCAGCTTGGTATCATCCTACGAGCAGTACTTC
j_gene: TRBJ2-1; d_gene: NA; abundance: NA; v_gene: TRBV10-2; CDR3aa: CASGRRLGGDNEQFF; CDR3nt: TGCGCCAGCGGGAGGCGGCTAGGGGGGGACAATGAGCAGTTCTTC
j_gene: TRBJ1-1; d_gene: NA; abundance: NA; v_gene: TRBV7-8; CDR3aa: CASSSRTGGSEAFF; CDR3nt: TGTGCCAGCAGCTCCCGTACGGGGGGATCGGAAGCTTTCTTT
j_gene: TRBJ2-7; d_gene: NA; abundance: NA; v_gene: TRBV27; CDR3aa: CASSSTYEQYF; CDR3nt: TGTGCCAGCAGTTCTACATACGAGCAGTACTTC
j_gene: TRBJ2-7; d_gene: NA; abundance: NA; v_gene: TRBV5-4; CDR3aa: CASSLETNYEQYF; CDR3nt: TGTGCCAGCAGCTTGGAGACTAACTACGAGCAGTACTTC
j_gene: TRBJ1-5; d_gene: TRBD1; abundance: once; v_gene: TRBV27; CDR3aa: CASSSGQGNQPQHF; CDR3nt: TGTGCCAGCAGCTCGGGACAGGGAAATCAGCCCCAGCATTTT
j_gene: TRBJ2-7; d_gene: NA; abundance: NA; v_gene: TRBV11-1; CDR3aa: CASSLATGTYYEQYF; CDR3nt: TGTGCCAGCAGCTTAGCAACCGGGACATATTACGAGCAGTACTTC
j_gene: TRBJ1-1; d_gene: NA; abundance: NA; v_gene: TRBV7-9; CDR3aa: CASSLVDGFETFF; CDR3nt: TGTGCCAGCAGCTTAGTTGATGGGTTCGAAACTTTCTTT
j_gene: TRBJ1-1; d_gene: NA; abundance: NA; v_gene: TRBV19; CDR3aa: CASSIVGGGVTEAFF; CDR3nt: TGTGCCAGTAGTATAGTCGGAGGAGGTGTCACTGAAGCTTTCTTT
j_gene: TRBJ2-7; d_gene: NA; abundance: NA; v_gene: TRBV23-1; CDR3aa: CASSQSAGASPYEQYF; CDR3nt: TGCGCCAGCAGTCAATCCGCAGGGGCCTCCCCCTACGAGCAGTACTTC
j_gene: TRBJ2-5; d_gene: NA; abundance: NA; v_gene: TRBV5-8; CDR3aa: CASSAPWDGKETQYF; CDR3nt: TGTGCCAGCAGCGCCCCATGGGACGGGAAAGAGACCCAGTACTTC
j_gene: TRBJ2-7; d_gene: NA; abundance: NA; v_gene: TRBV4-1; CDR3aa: CASSQETEGVTYEQYF; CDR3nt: TGCGCCAGCAGCCAAGAGACGGAAGGGGTTACCTACGAGCAGTACTTC